The clone carrying this T cell receptor beta chain has just a few counts. These data are taken from a study of cytomegalovirus exposure and HLA in healthy donors. The CDR3 length is 15 residues. V lost 3 bases and J lost 10, with 22 bases in between. Germline V CDR1 and CDR2: SGHDT, YYEEEE. The PCR contained 60 Vbeta and 13 Jbeta primers. Sequencing was performed with immunoSEQ multiplex PCR; in TCRdb, only in-frame clones are kept and a portion is missing. The profile shows under 150,000 clones, 67% of them singletons. The chain recombines TRBV5-6 with TRBJ1-2; D gene uncertain. The receptor comes from a young man in good health and CMV-seropositive. Sequencing was performed on PBMCs. The CDR3 is CASSSLLSRFAVYTF. CDR3 DNA sequence: TGTGCCAGCAGCTCATTATTGTCTAGGTTCGCTGTCTACACCTTC.